This TCR beta chain was sequenced during a study of cytomegalovirus exposure and HLA in healthy donors. Study-level background: A later analysis reported the same platform for the roughly 110 validation repertoires and the roughly 630 first-cohort repertoires.

With respect to this clone: Its specificity is not known.

Findings and caveats of the study: In a later analysis, first-cohort TCR clusters were found to tend to co-occur in the 95 to 150 validation repertoires. A list of 164 TCR beta chains associated with cytomegalovirus was given.

The CDR3 is made up of 15 amino acids. With V trimmed by 4 bases and J by 5 bases, 12 bases remained unmatched. Per germline, CDR1 SGHNT and CDR2 YYREEE (reference sequence). Assay used: immunoSEQ multiplex PCR; TCRdb lists only in-frame clones, some missing. The repertoire consists of about 56,000 clones, with roughly nine tenths occurring once and the leading ten covering about 1%. The sequence was collected from a man younger than 30 in good health and CMV-seronegative. The specimen was PBMCs. The chain is built from TRBV5-4 and TRBJ2-7; 7 bases agree with TRBD1. The CDR3 region has the DNA TGTGCCAGCAGCCTATACGGTGACAGGGCCAACGAGCAGTACTTC. Its translation: CASSLYGDRANEQYF.